One sample yielded the 22 T cell receptor beta chains listed below, sequenced in a study of blood T cells in healthy people across ages. Next came a second PCR, run for about 6 to 12 cycles, which used a sample-barcoded 5' primer along with a J-beta primer mix. TCRdb re-called the 5' RACE reads with MiXCR, one entry per CDR3 protein. Among approximately 1.5 million distinct CDR3 sequences, 30% to 35% were seen once, and the ten largest hold around 11%. The sample was blood. The receptors derive from a woman under 40 in good health.

The chain uses TRBV25-1 and TRBJ2-7; D is possibly TRBD1 (5 bases). CDR1 is MGHDK, CDR2 SYGVNS, per germline. The length of the CDR3 is 16 residues. V shed 7 bases and J shed 3 bases, with 22 bases lying between them. Written as DNA, the CDR3 is TGTGCCAGCACCCATGAAGGGGCAGGGAAAAACTACGAGCAGTACTTC. Protein: CASTHEGAGKNYEQYF.

The sample holds a few counts of this clonotype. J is TRBJ2-1 and V is TRBV5-1; D perhaps matches TRBD1 (6 bases). V was cut by 5 bases and J by 8 bases, with 23 bases left in between. Germline CDR1 SGHRS, CDR2 YFSETQ. The CDR3 has 16 residues. The CDR3 DNA sequence: TGCGCCAGCAGGCTGAGGGGGTCGGCCTCTTCCGATGAGCAGTTCTTC. This encodes CASRLRGSASSDEQFF.

This clonotype was observed many times. The V gene is TRBV20-1, the J gene TRBJ2-3; 7 bases line up with TRBD2. CDR1 is DFQATT and CDR2 is SNEGSKA in the germline V gene (reference sequence). After removal of 6 bases from V and 2 bases from J, the junction contained 8 bases not matched to a gene. This CDR3 is built from 14 residues. CDR3 loop: CSAQRGPNTDTQYF. CDR3 coding DNA: TGCAGTGCCCAGCGGGGTCCTAACACAGATACGCAGTATTTT.

V is TRBV6-1 and J is TRBJ1-4; D may be TRBD1 (5 bases). Trimming removed 3 bases from V and 1 base from J, with 12 bases in between. Germline CDR1 reads MNHNS; CDR2 reads SASEGT. CDR3 length: 16 amino acids. CDR3 protein: CASSDGGSGTNEKLFF. CDR3 DNA: TGTGCCAGCAGTGACGGGGGAAGTGGAACTAATGAAAAACTGTTTTTT.

J is TRBJ2-3 and V is TRBV9, with D maybe TRBD1 (6 bases). V lost 4 bases and J 4 bases, leaving 19 bases between the germline ends. Germline V gene lookup returns CDR1 SGDLS and CDR2 YYNGEE. CDR3 size: 16 residues. The CDR3 reads CASSRPMGALADTQYF. CDR3 in DNA: TGTGCCAGCAGCCGCCCTATGGGGGCCCTCGCAGATACGCAGTATTTT.

The chain recombines TRBV27 with TRBJ2-7, with TRBD2 matching 13 bases. CDR3 length: 16 amino acids. After removal of 5 bases from V and 3 bases from J, the junction contained 7 bases not matched to a gene. Germline V gene lookup returns CDR1 MNHEY and CDR2 SMNVEV (reference sequence). The CDR3 spells CASSDRGLAGRYEQYF. CDR3 coding DNA: TGTGCCAGCAGTGACAGGGGACTAGCGGGACGCTACGAGCAGTACTTC.

This chain links TRBV5-1 with TRBJ1-1, with TRBD1 as a possible D gene (5 bases). Germline CDR1 reads SGHRS; CDR2 reads YFSETQ. The CDR3 consists of 14 residues. Trimming left V 8 bases short and J 6 bases short, with 20 bases between. CDR3 sequence reads: CASSRGGSGPEAFF. CDR3 bases: TGCGCCAGTTCTAGGGGAGGGTCCGGCCCTGAAGCTTTCTTT. The entire variable domain, with the rest obtained from reference TRBV5-1 and TRBJ1-1, is as follows: KAGVTQTPRYLIKTRGQQVTLSCSPISGHRSVSWYQQTPGQGLQFLFEYFSETQRNKGNFPGRFSGRQFSNSRSEMNVSTLELGDSALYLCASSRGGSGPEAFFGQGTRLTVV.

This clonotype was seen a few times. V and J are TRBV27 and TRBJ2-5; D tentatively reads TRBD1 or TRBD2 (6 bases each). The CDR3 is 16 amino acids. Germline V gene lookup returns CDR1 MNHEY and CDR2 SMNVEV (reference sequence). With 5 bases removed from V and 4 bases from J, the gap between germline ends came to 20 bases. CDR3 region: CASSTGAIRIGETQYF. The CDR3 DNA follows: TGTGCCAGCAGTACGGGGGCTATTCGGATTGGAGAGACCCAGTACTTC.

The chain is built from TRBV20-1 and TRBJ1-2; D not certain. The ends were cut back, 5 bases at V and 4 bases at J, with 17 bases in the middle. The germline V gene has CDR1 DFQATT and CDR2 SNEGSKA (reference sequence). This CDR3 contains 14 residues. The CDR3 region is CSALDILSGYGYTF. The CDR3, as DNA: TGCAGTGCTCTAGACATCCTGAGTGGCTATGGCTACACCTTC.

The chain joins TRBV10-3 to TRBJ2-7; D is perhaps TRBD2 (6 bases). CDR1 and CDR2 from the germline V gene are ENHRY and SYGVKD. The CDR3 is 14 amino acids. The V end lost 4 bases, the J end lost 6 bases, and 16 bases lay between the germline ends. The CDR3 bases are TGTGCCATCAGTGTTCGGGAGAACGAGAGCGAGCAGTACTTC. It translates to CAISVRENESEQYF.

There are a few counts of this clonotype. This chain joins TRBV20-1 and TRBJ2-2; D is unclear. Trimming took off 0 bases at V and 1 base at J, with 6 bases between the two ends. This CDR3 has 14 amino acids. Per the germline V gene, CDR1 is DFQATT and CDR2 is SNEGSKA (reference sequence). In nucleotides, the CDR3 is TGCAGTGCTAGAGATTCCAGGAACACCGGGGAGCTGTTTTTT. Translating gives CSARDSRNTGELFF.

V is TRBV5-1 and J is TRBJ2-1; 8 nucleotides agree with TRBD2. The V and J ends lost 4 bases and 8 bases, in that order; junction bases with no gene match: 8. The CDR3 loop spans 14 amino acids. Looked up from germline, CDR1 is SGHRS and CDR2 is YFSETQ. CDR3 protein: CASSAERERDEQFF. The DNA for the CDR3 is TGCGCCAGCAGCGCGGAGCGGGAGAGGGATGAGCAGTTCTTC.

This chain connects TRBV5-1 to TRBJ2-1; TRBD1 aligns across 9 bases. After removal of 3 bases from V and 7 bases from J, the junction contained 11 bases not matched to a gene. Germline V lookup: CDR1 SGHRS, CDR2 YFSETQ. This CDR3 spans 16 amino acids. CDR3 sequence reads: CASSSMGQGLSNEQFF. For the CDR3, the DNA is TGCGCCAGCAGCTCTATGGGACAGGGCCTTTCGAATGAGCAGTTCTTC.

The chain links TRBV5-1 to TRBJ2-5; 9 bases are shared with TRBD1. The J call may be incorrect, as the DNA end agrees better with TRBJ2-7. The germline V gene encodes CDR1 SGHRS and CDR2 YFSETQ. CDR3 length equals 15 residues. Here the CDR3 reads CASSWTGTGTHEQYF. CDR3 DNA: TGCGCCAGCAGCTGGACAGGGACAGGGACCCACGAGCAGTACTTC.

A note on this clonotype: The junction shows a germline mismatch at one end, possibly a read error. The V call is TRBV5-1, the J call TRBJ2-1; D could derive from TRBD1 or TRBD2 (6 bases each). In germline, CDR1 is SGHRS, CDR2 YFSETQ. CDR3 length: 15 residues. The CDR3 sequence: CTSSLEGHLYNEQFF. DNA of the CDR3: TGCACCAGCAGCTTGGAGGGACACCTTTACAATGAGCAGTTCTTC.

The DNA for the CDR3 is TGTGCCAGCAGCTTAACTCGGACAGCTGCCAATGAGCAGTTCTTC. This translates into CASSLTRTAANEQFF. This chain uses TRBV11-3 with TRBJ2-1, with D perhaps TRBD1 (6 bases). The CDR3 spans 15 residues. Trimming took 2 bases from V and 6 from J, leaving 14 bases between them. The germline V gene has CDR1 SGHNT and CDR2 YENEEA.

In this sample, this clonotype turned up a few times. V and J are TRBV7-9 and TRBJ1-2, with a possible D match to TRBD1 (6 bases). Germline CDR1 is SEHNR and CDR2 is FQNEAQ (reference sequence). Deletions cut 1 base from V and 6 bases from J, with 12 bases between. CDR3 size: 14 residues. CDR3 protein: CASSLDRVTDGYTF. Written as DNA, the CDR3 is TGTGCCAGCAGCTTAGACAGGGTCACGGATGGCTACACCTTC. Filled out from reference TRBV7-9 and TRBJ1-2, the complete variable domain reads DTGVSQNPRHKITKRGQNVTFRCDPISEHNRLYWYRQTLGQGPEFLTYFQNEAQLEKSRLLSDRFSAERPKGSFSTLEIQRTEQGDSAMYLCASSLDRVTDGYTFGSGTRLTVV.

The rearrangement links TRBV4-3 to TRBJ2-7; 10 bases are shared with TRBD2. The J call is uncertain, as TRBJ2-5 better fits the DNA end. CDR1 and CDR2 (germline): LGHNA, YSLEER. The CDR3 loop spans 17 amino acids. DNA for the CDR3: TGCGCCAGCAGCCAAGGGGCAGCGGGAGGGCCCCAAGAGACCCAGTACTTC. Its protein product is CASSQGAAGGPQETQYF.

The chain recombines TRBV6-5 with TRBJ2-3; 10 bases are a match to TRBD2. CDR1 and CDR2 (germline): MNHEY, SVGAGI. Trimming took 5 bases from V and 0 from J; bases not matched to a gene: 5. The CDR3 consists of 16 residues. The CDR3 region is CASSIAGGRSTDTQYF. DNA for the CDR3: TGTGCCAGCAGTATAGCGGGGGGTCGTAGCACAGATACGCAGTATTTT.

The table lists this clonotype with many counts. The V and J genes are TRBV29-1 and TRBJ1-2; a possible D gene is TRBD1 (5 bases). This CDR3 spans 13 amino acids. V was clipped by 3 bases and J by 4 bases, with 12 bases between them. CDR1 and CDR2 (germline): SQVTM, ANQGSEA. The chain's CDR3 is CSVDSAGSYGYTF. Written as DNA, the CDR3 is TGCAGCGTTGATTCGGCAGGGAGCTATGGCTACACCTTC.

A remark on this clonotype: Compared with germline, one end of the junction differs, possibly owing to a read error. The chain links TRBV4-1 to TRBJ2-4; unclear D gene. The CDR3 is 16 residues long. Germline CDR1 MGHRA, CDR2 YSYEKL. This CDR3 is CTSSQDRDPKSNIQYF. The CDR3 bases are TGCACCAGCAGCCAAGATCGTGACCCAAAGTCCAACATTCAGTACTTC.

The chain links TRBV20-1 to TRBJ1-1, with D maybe TRBD1 (6 bases). Trimming took off 7 bases at V and 3 bases at J, with 12 bases between the two ends. This CDR3 comprises 12 residues. Germline V lookup: CDR1 DFQATT, CDR2 SNEGSKA (reference sequence). CDR3 region: CSGGLVDTEAFF. The CDR3 DNA is TGCAGTGGGGGGCTCGTGGACACTGAAGCTTTCTTT.